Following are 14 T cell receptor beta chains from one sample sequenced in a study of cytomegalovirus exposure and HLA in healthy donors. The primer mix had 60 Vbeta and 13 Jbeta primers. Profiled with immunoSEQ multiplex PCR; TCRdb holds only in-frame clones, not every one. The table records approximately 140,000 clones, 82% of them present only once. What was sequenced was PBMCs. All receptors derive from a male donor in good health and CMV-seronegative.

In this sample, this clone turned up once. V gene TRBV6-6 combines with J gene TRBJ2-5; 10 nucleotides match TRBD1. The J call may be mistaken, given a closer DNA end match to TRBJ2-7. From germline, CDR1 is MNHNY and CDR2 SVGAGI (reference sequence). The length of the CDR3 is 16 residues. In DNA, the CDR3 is TGTGCCAGCAGTGCCCCGGACAGGGGGAGGTCCTACGAGCAGTACTTC. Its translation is CASSAPDRGRSYEQYF.

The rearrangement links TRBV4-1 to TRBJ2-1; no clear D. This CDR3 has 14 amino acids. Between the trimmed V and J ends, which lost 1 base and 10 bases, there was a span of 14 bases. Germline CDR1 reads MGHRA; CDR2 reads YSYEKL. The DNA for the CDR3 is TGCGCCAGCAGCCAAGGAAGCCTTCCCACCGAGCAGTTCTTC. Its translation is CASSQGSLPTEQFF.

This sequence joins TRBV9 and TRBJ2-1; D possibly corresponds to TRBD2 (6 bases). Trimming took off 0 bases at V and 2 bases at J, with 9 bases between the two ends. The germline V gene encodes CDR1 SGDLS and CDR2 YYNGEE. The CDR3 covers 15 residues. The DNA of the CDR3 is TGTGCCAGCAGCGTAGCGGGGACTGCCTACAATGAGCAGTTCTTC. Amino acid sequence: CASSVAGTAYNEQFF.

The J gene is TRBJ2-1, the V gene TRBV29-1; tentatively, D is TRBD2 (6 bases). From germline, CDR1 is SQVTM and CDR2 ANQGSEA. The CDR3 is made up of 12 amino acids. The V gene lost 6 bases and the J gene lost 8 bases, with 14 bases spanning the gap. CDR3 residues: CSVGVSGDEQFF. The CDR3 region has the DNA TGCAGCGTAGGAGTTTCGGGGGATGAGCAGTTCTTC.

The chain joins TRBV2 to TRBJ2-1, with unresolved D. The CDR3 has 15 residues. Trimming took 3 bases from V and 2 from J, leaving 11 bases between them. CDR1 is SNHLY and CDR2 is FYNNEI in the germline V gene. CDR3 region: CASSDHPLPYNEQFF. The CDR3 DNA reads TGTGCCAGCAGTGACCACCCACTTCCCTACAATGAGCAGTTCTTC. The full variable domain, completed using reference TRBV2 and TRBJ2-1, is EPEVTQTPSHQVTQMGQEVILRCVPISNHLYFYWYRQILGQKVEFLVSFYNNEISEKSEIFDDQFSVERPDGSNFTLKIRSTKLEDSAMYFCASSDHPLPYNEQFFGPGTRLTVL.

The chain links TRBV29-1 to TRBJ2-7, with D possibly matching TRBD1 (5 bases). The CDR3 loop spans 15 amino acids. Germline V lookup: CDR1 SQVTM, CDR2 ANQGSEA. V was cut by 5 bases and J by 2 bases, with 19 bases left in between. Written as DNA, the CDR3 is TGCAGCGTTCTTAGTCTGAAACAGGTCGCCTACGAGCAGTACTTC. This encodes CSVLSLKQVAYEQYF.

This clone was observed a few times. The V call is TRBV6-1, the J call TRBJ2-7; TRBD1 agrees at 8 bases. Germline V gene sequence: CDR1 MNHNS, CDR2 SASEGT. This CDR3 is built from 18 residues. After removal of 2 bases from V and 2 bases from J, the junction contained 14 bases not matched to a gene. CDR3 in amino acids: CASSESGPGQVLPYEQYF. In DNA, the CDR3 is TGTGCCAGCAGTGAAAGTGGCCCGGGACAGGTATTACCCTACGAGCAGTACTTC.

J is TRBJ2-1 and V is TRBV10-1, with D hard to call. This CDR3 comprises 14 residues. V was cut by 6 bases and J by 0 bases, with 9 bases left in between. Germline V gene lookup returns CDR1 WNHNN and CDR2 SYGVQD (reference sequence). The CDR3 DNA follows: TGCGCCAGCAGCGCCGAGAGCTCCTACAATGAGCAGTTCTTC. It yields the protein CASSAESSYNEQFF.

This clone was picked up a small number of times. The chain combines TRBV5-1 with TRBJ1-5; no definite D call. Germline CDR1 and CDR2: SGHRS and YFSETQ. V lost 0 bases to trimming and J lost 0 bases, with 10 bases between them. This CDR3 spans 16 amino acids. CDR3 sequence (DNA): TGCGCCAGCAGCTTGGCCCCAGGTCCTAGCAATCAGCCCCAGCATTTT. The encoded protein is CASSLAPGPSNQPQHF. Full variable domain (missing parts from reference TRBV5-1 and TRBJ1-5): KAGVTQTPRYLIKTRGQQVTLSCSPISGHRSVSWYQQTPGQGLQFLFEYFSETQRNKGNFPGRFSGRQFSNSRSEMNVSTLELGDSALYLCASSLAPGPSNQPQHFGDGTRLSIL.

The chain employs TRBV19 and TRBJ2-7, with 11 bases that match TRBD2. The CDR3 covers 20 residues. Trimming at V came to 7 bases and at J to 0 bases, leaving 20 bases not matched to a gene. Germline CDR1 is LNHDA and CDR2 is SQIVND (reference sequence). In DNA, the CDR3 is TGTGCCAGTACCCCGAGGGGGGTGCTAGAGACTAGCGGGGACTCCTACGAGCAGTACTTC. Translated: CASTPRGVLETSGDSYEQYF.

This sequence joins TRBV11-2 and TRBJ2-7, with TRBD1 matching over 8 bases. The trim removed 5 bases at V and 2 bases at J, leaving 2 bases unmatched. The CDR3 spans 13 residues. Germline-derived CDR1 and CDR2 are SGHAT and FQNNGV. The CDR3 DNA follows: TGTGCCAGCAGCATACAGGGGGCCTACGAGCAGTACTTC. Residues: CASSIQGAYEQYF.

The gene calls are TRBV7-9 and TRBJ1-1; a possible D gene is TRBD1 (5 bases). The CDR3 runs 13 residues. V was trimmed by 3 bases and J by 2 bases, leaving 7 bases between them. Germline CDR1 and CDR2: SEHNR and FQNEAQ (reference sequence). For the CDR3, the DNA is TGTGCCAGCAGCTTCGACAGTAACACTGAAGCTTTCTTT. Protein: CASSFDSNTEAFF.

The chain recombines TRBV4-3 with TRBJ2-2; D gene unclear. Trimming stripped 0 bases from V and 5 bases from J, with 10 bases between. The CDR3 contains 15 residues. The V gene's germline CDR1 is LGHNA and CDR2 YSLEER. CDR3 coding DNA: TGCGCCAGCAGCCAAGAGTGGAGTTCGACCGGGGAGCTGTTTTTT. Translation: CASSQEWSSTGELFF.

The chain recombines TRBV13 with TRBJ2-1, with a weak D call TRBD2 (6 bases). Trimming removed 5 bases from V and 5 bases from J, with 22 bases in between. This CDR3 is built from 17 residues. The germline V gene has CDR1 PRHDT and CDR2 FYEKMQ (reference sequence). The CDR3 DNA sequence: TGTGCCAGCAGCCATGCGGAGTCCCAGGAGGGGCACAATGAGCAGTTCTTC. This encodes CASSHAESQEGHNEQFF.